Listed here are 21 T cell receptor beta chains from one sample, sequenced in a study of cytomegalovirus exposure and HLA in healthy donors. Researchers ran the PCR with 60 Vbeta and 13 Jbeta primers. Assay: immunoSEQ multiplex PCR; the TCRdb copy retains only in-frame clones and omits some. The sample shows over 20,000 clones, 70% of them seen only once. The sequenced material came from PBMCs. These receptors all come from a woman aged 45-65 years in good health and CMV-seronegative.

The gene calls are TRBV7-8 and TRBJ1-1; possibly TRBD1 for D (6 bases). Germline V gene lookup returns CDR1 SGHVS and CDR2 FQNEAQ. This CDR3 spans 14 amino acids. The germline V and J ends were trimmed by 7 bases and 5 bases, with 17 bases remaining between them. The DNA for the CDR3 is TGTGCCAGCATCCTAACAAACAGGGAAACTGAAGCTTTCTTT. This sequence encodes CASILTNRETEAFF.

The chain has TRBV29-1 and TRBJ2-1; TRBD1 is a possible D gene (5 bases). CDR3 size: 15 residues. Trimming removed 0 bases at V and 0 bases at J, with 9 bases between. The germline V gene encodes CDR1 SQVTM and CDR2 ANQGSEA. The chain's CDR3 is CSVEDGAGSYNEQFF. CDR3 coding DNA: TGCAGCGTTGAAGATGGGGCAGGCTCCTACAATGAGCAGTTCTTC.

This chain links TRBV28 with TRBJ2-7; 8 bases are shared with TRBD1. The CDR3 extends over 14 amino acids. Germline V gene lookup returns CDR1 MDHEN and CDR2 SYDVKM. V shed 5 bases and J 1 base; nucleotides not matched to a gene: 4. The CDR3 DNA follows: TGTGCCAGCAGTCCCGGACAGGGTTCCTACGAGCAGTACTTC. This sequence encodes CASSPGQGSYEQYF. Combining the CDR3 with reference TRBV28 and TRBJ2-7 gives the whole variable domain DVKVTQSSRYLVKRTGEKVFLECVQDMDHENMFWYRQDPGLGLRLIYFSYDVKMKEKGDIPEGYSVSREKKERFSLILESASTNQTSMYLCASSPGQGSYEQYFGPGTRLTVT.

The rearrangement links TRBV29-1 to TRBJ2-1, with D tentatively TRBD1 (5 bases). The CDR3 has 14 residues. The V end lost 6 bases, the J end lost 4 bases, and 16 bases lay between the germline ends. CDR1 and CDR2 from the germline V gene are SQVTM and ANQGSEA. DNA of the CDR3: TGCAGCGTAACTTGGGGCGGCCAATACAATGAGCAGTTCTTC. It specifies CSVTWGGQYNEQFF.

In its sample, this clone was seen a few times. This sequence joins TRBV28 and TRBJ1-1; D gene ambiguous. Germline CDR1 MDHEN, CDR2 SYDVKM. The V and J ends lost 3 bases and 5 bases respectively, with 13 bases between them. CDR3 size: 14 residues. The CDR3 sequence: CASSFGPRDTEAFF. The CDR3 region has the DNA TGTGCCAGCAGTTTCGGACCTCGGGATACTGAAGCTTTCTTT.

Worth noting for this clone: Germline and junction disagree at one end, which may indicate a read error. V is TRBV9 and J is TRBJ2-5, with 7 bases lining up with TRBD1. Germline-derived CDR1 and CDR2 are SGDLS and YYNGEE. The CDR3 spans 13 residues. The CDR3 is CASNVQGKETQYF. For the CDR3, the DNA is TGTGCCAGCAACGTACAGGGGAAAGAGACCCAGTACTTC. Together with reference TRBV9 and TRBJ2-5, the CDR3 gives the full variable domain: DSGVTQTPKHLITATGQRVTLRCSPRSGDLSVYWYQQSLDQGLQFLIQYYNGEERAKGNILERFSAQQFPDLHSELNLSSLELGDSALYFCASNVQGKETQYFGPGTRLLVL.

Details on this clone: At one end, the junction sequence differs from germline, possibly due to a read error. The gene calls are TRBV2 and TRBJ2-5; D remains unclear. This CDR3 has 13 amino acids. Germline CDR1 reads SNHLY; CDR2 reads FYNNEI. The CDR3 is CASSEVLKEAQYF. CDR3 in DNA: TGTGCCAGCAGTGAAGTATTAAAAGAGGCCCAGTACTTC.

V gene TRBV19 combines with J gene TRBJ1-6, with 8 bases aligning to TRBD1. Germline V gives CDR1 LNHDA, CDR2 SQIVND (reference sequence). The CDR3 totals 15 residues. The ends lost 5 bases at V and 9 bases at J; junction bases unmatched: 9. The CDR3: CASSLGQGGPSPLHF. The CDR3, as DNA: TGTGCCAGTAGTCTCGGACAGGGAGGGCCTTCACCCCTCCACTTT.

The chain recombines TRBV9 with TRBJ2-1, with 11 bases matching TRBD2. V lost 5 bases and J lost 4; bases outside the gene matches: 8. Germline CDR1 SGDLS, CDR2 YYNGEE. The CDR3 is made up of 16 amino acids. In DNA form, the CDR3 reads TGTGCCAGCAGGCCAGGGACTAGCGGAGGATACAATGAGCAGTTCTTC. This translates into CASRPGTSGGYNEQFF.

This rearrangement joins TRBV7-6 to TRBJ2-1; 12 positions match TRBD1. Germline loops: CDR1 SGHVS, CDR2 FNYEAQ. The CDR3 extends over 17 amino acids. Trimming took 7 bases from V and 2 from J; bases not matched to a gene: 9. As DNA, the CDR3 is TGTGCCAGCATCGCCGGGACAGGGGGCTTTGCCTACAATGAGCAGTTCTTC. The encoded protein is CASIAGTGGFAYNEQFF.

The genes are TRBV19 and TRBJ1-1, with 8 bases matching TRBD1. V trimming: 5 bases; J trimming: 5 bases; junction bases outside the gene matches: 7. Germline values: CDR1 LNHDA, CDR2 SQIVND (reference sequence). This CDR3 region has 14 residues. CDR3 loop: CASSPRTGQTEAFF. The CDR3 DNA is TGTGCCAGTAGTCCGAGGACAGGGCAAACTGAAGCTTTCTTT.

This clone was picked up a small number of times. The chain recombines TRBV7-9 with TRBJ1-1, with TRBD1 identical over 9 bases. Germline values: CDR1 SEHNR, CDR2 FQNEAQ (reference sequence). Trimming cost V 5 bases and J 11 bases; bases outside gene matches: 9. The CDR3 sequence is 13 residues long. The CDR3, as DNA: TGTGCCAGCAGCCCTCAGACAGGGGGAATTGCTTTCTTT. This encodes CASSPQTGGIAFF. The entire variable domain, with the rest obtained from reference TRBV7-9 and TRBJ1-1, is as follows: DTGVSQNPRHKITKRGQNVTFRCDPISEHNRLYWYRQTLGQGPEFLTYFQNEAQLEKSRLLSDRFSAERPKGSFSTLEIQRTEQGDSAMYLCASSPQTGGIAFFGQGTRLTVV.

The chain carries TRBV13 and TRBJ1-2; 12 nucleotides line up with TRBD1. From germline, CDR1 is PRHDT and CDR2 FYEKMQ (reference sequence). V shed 5 bases and J 4 bases; nucleotides not matched to a gene: 5. The length of the CDR3 is 15 residues. CDR3 sequence reads: CASSRDRGRGYGYTF. The CDR3 bases are TGTGCCAGCAGCCGGGACAGGGGGCGCGGCTATGGCTACACCTTC.

The V and J genes are TRBV11-3 and TRBJ1-4; 7 bases line up with TRBD1. Germline V lookup: CDR1 SGHNT, CDR2 YENEEA. The CDR3 contains 14 residues. Unmatched junction bases numbered 19, after V lost 8 bases and J lost 16 bases. The CDR3 bases are TGTGCCAGCGGAACGACAGGGCCAGAGGTATCTCAGTTTTTT. This sequence encodes CASGTTGPEVSQFF.

The genes are TRBV7-2 and TRBJ1-2, with TRBD1 matching 7 bases. The V segment lost 5 bases and the J segment 13 bases; nucleotides outside the gene matches: 10. The germline gives CDR1 SGHTA, CDR2 FQGNSA. The CDR3 covers 12 residues. The chain's CDR3 is CASSPYDRAATF. CDR3 nucleotides: TGTGCCAGCAGCCCATACGACAGGGCCGCCACCTTC.

This clone was found a few times. The genes are TRBV5-6 and TRBJ2-2; 8 nucleotides match TRBD1. V lost 4 bases to trimming and J lost 1 base; unmatched junction nucleotides: 0. The V gene's germline CDR1 is SGHDT and CDR2 YYEEEE. The CDR3 length is 14 residues. CDR3 DNA: TGTGCCAGCAGCGGACAGGGGAACACCGGGGAGCTGTTTTTT. This encodes CASSGQGNTGELFF.

This rearrangement joins TRBV18 to TRBJ2-5; D not certain. The CDR3 covers 12 residues. From germline, CDR1 is KGHSH and CDR2 LQKENI. Trimming took off 6 bases at V and 5 bases at J, with 10 bases between the two ends. CDR3 sequence (DNA): TGTGCCAGCTCGTCGTCCAGGGAGACCCAGTACTTC. Translating it yields CASSSSRETQYF.

The chain has TRBV2 and TRBJ1-2, with D unclear. CDR1 is SNHLY and CDR2 is FYNNEI in the germline V gene. CDR3 length: 13 amino acids. The V end lost 3 bases, the J end lost 8 bases, and 13 bases lay between the germline ends. The CDR3 coding sequence is TGTGCCAGCAGTGAGAACGTGCGCAGGGGCTACACCTTC. This translates into CASSENVRRGYTF.

This clone was recorded only once. The chain is built from TRBV5-1 and TRBJ1-3; D possibly corresponds to TRBD1 (5 bases). CDR1 and CDR2 (germline): SGHRS, YFSETQ. The V and J ends lost 5 bases and 4 bases respectively, with 16 bases between them. The CDR3 sequence is 15 residues long. Here the CDR3 DNA reads TGCGCCAGCAGTAAGGCGGGGGATCAAGGAAACACCATATATTTT. This gives the protein CASSKAGDQGNTIYF.

V is TRBV6-5 and J is TRBJ2-3; TRBD2 is a possible D gene (6 bases). Germline values: CDR1 MNHEY, CDR2 SVGAGI. Trimming stripped 8 bases from V and 1 base from J, with 10 bases between. The CDR3 totals 13 residues. The CDR3 region has the DNA TGTGCCAGCCGGGGGTTGCGCACAGATACGCAGTATTTT. As protein: CASRGLRTDTQYF.

The DNA for the CDR3 is TGTGCCAGCAGCCCCTTGGCGGATCATGGCTACACCTTC. Translation: CASSPLADHGYTF. The gene calls are TRBV5-6 and TRBJ1-2; D is uncertain. This CDR3 spans 13 amino acids. V lost 4 bases and J lost 6, with 13 bases in between. Per germline, CDR1 SGHDT and CDR2 YYEEEE.